This T cell receptor (beta chain) was obtained from a study of CD8 T cells in ankylosing spondylitis. General observations from the study: A number of the motif variants had already been described in reactive arthritis synovial fluid and blood.

In this sample, this clonotype turned up a few times. Its antigen is still unknown. In TCRdb, the 5' RACE reads were re-called with MiXCR into one record per CDR3 protein. The sample lists some 340,000 distinct CDR3 sequences, roughly 15% seen once, with 0.95% to 1.4% in the top ten. Between the trimmed V and J ends, which lost 5 bases and 4 bases, there was a span of 11 bases. The CDR3 runs 13 residues. This TCR was sampled from a male donor with ankylosing spondylitis or in good health (not recorded which). V usage is TRBV12-3 or TRBV12-4 and J usage is TRBJ1-2; no firm D call. The specimen sequenced was blood, either unsorted or a sorted T cell fraction (not recorded which). The CDR3 nucleotides are TGTGCCAGCAGTGCCGCGATCGGCTATGGCTACACCTTC. This translates into CASSAAIGYGYTF.